This is a list of T cell receptor beta chains from one sample in a study of identical twins. From the 5' RACE reads, TCRdb called clonotypes with MiXCR, one entry per CDR3 protein. The table has around 670,000 distinct CDR3 sequences, 6% to 6.5% seen once. The sequenced material came from naive T cells sorted from blood. The receptors come from a man between 18 and 35 years old in good health. Both conserved end residues are part of each CDR3. A D gene is named only where the DNA matches it firmly. Not every row has a clone size; where given, it reads once, few, many or a size class.

TRBJ1-5 | TRBV7-2 | . | . | CASSLAPDNQPQHF | TGTGCCAGCAGCTTAGCGCCTGATAATCAGCCCCAGCATTTT
TRBJ2-3 | TRBV12-3/TRBV12-4 | . | . | CASRADKGEYNTQYF | TGTGCCAGCAGGGCCGACAAGGGCGAGTACAATACGCAGTATTTT
TRBJ1-2 | TRBV24-1 | many | TRBD1 | CATSEGTGTFYGYTF | TGTGCCACCAGTGAGGGGACAGGAACATTCTATGGCTACACCTTC
TRBJ2-3 | TRBV30 | . | . | CAWSGGTDTQYF | TGTGCCTGGAGTGGGGGCACAGATACGCAGTATTTT
TRBJ2-6 | TRBV19 | few | . | CASISWTGANVLTF | TGTGCCAGTATTTCGTGGACTGGGGCCAACGTCCTGACTTTC
TRBJ2-5 | TRBV29-1 | many | TRBD1 | CSVEDRGQGAETQYF | TGCAGCGTTGAAGATCGGGGACAGGGGGCTGAGACCCAGTACTTC
TRBJ1-2 | TRBV5-1 | many | . | CASSLQGNGYTF | TGCGCCAGCAGCTTACAGGGTAATGGCTACACCTTC
TRBJ2-3 | TRBV3-1 | . | . | CASSQHGGPSYTQYF | TGTGCCAGCAGCCAACACGGAGGGCCCTCATATACGCAGTATTTT
TRBJ2-1 | TRBV20-1 | many | . | CSARGGTYNEQFF | TGCAGTGCTAGAGGCGGGACCTACAATGAGCAGTTCTTC
TRBJ2-3 | TRBV12-3/TRBV12-4 | many | . | CASTTGGEREDTQYF | TGTGCCAGCACCACCGGTGGGGAAAGGGAAGATACGCAGTATTTT
TRBJ2-1 | TRBV12-3/TRBV12-4 | many | . | CASSSRIRVTRNEQFF | TGTGCCAGCAGTTCCCGAATACGGGTGACGCGCAATGAGCAGTTCTTC
TRBJ2-1 | TRBV20-1 | . | . | CSAMGDVEQFF | TGCAGTGCTATGGGTGATGTTGAGCAGTTCTTC
TRBJ2-1 | TRBV5-1 | few | TRBD2 | CASSLVSSGGYNEQFF | TGCGCCAGCAGCTTGGTTTCTAGCGGGGGCTACAATGAGCAGTTCTTC
TRBJ2-1 | TRBV6-2/TRBV6-3 | many | TRBD1 | CASSGTGRSF | TGTGCCAGCAGTGGGACAGGGAGGAGCTTC
TRBJ2-7 | TRBV7-2 | . | TRBD1 | CASSPSTGGYEQYF | TGTGCCAGCAGCCCTTCTACAGGGGGCTACGAGCAGTACTTC
TRBJ2-1 | TRBV10-3 | many | TRBD1 | CAISERVDRGTNEQFF | TGTGCCATCAGTGAGAGAGTGGACAGGGGGACGAATGAGCAGTTCTTC
TRBJ2-5 | TRBV9 | once | . | CASSVEVTPQETQYF | TGTGCCAGCAGCGTAGAAGTGACACCCCAAGAGACCCAGTACTTC
TRBJ1-2 | TRBV9 | many | TRBD1 | CASSGTGTANYGYTF | TGTGCCAGCAGCGGTACCGGGACAGCGAACTATGGCTACACCTTC
TRBJ2-1 | TRBV7-9 | many | . | CATNEQFF | TGTGCTACCAATGAGCAGTTCTTC
TRBJ2-7 | TRBV5-1 | few | TRBD2 | CASSLDPSGATYEQYF | TGCGCCAGCAGCTTGGATCCTAGCGGAGCCACCTACGAGCAGTACTTC
TRBJ2-7 | TRBV20-1 | many | . | CSARGPGTLPYEQYF | TGCAGTGCTAGAGGCCCCGGGACCCTTCCCTACGAGCAGTACTTC
TRBJ1-3 | TRBV28 | many | TRBD1 | CASSSGQGFSGNTIYF | TGTGCCAGCAGTTCGGGACAGGGGTTCTCTGGAAACACCATATATTTT
TRBJ2-7 | TRBV5-1 | few | TRBD1 | CASSRDRAAYEQYF | TGCGCCAGCAGCCGGGACAGGGCGGCCTACGAGCAGTACTTC
TRBJ2-1 | TRBV23-1 | . | TRBD2 | CASSLGGGLADSYNEQFF | TGCGCCAGCAGTCTAGGAGGGGGACTAGCGGACTCCTACAATGAGCAGTTCTTC
TRBJ1-2 | TRBV12-3/TRBV12-4 | many | . | CASSPPFGVYGYTF | TGTGCCAGCAGTCCACCCTTTGGGGTCTATGGCTACACCTTC
TRBJ2-3 | TRBV5-5 | many | TRBD2 | CASSAGLAASSSTDTQYF | TGTGCCAGCAGCGCGGGACTAGCCGCCTCCTCTAGCACAGATACGCAGTATTTT
TRBJ2-2 | TRBV20-1 | many | . | CSADGMDTGELFF | TGCAGTGCTGACGGGATGGACACCGGGGAGCTGTTTTTT
TRBJ2-1 | TRBV12-3/TRBV12-4 | many | . | CASSLGRLALSYNEQFF | TGTGCCAGCAGTTTGGGTCGGCTAGCGCTCTCCTACAATGAGCAGTTCTTC
TRBJ2-2 | TRBV10-3 | many | . | CAITTNTGELFF | TGTGCCATCACAACGAACACCGGGGAGCTGTTTTTT
TRBJ2-3 | TRBV5-1 | many | TRBD2 | CASSQREAPPPSTDTQYF | TGCGCCAGCAGCCAGCGGGAGGCCCCCCCTCCTAGCACAGATACGCAGTATTTT
TRBJ1-1 | TRBV29-1 | many | . | CSVIGEVTEAFF | TGCAGCGTTATAGGGGAGGTGACTGAAGCTTTCTTT
TRBJ2-5 | TRBV29-1 | few | . | CSVKQGEETQYF | TGCAGCGTAAAACAGGGCGAGGAGACCCAGTACTTC
TRBJ2-5 | TRBV12-3/TRBV12-4 | many | TRBD2 | CASSFPSGRGKTQYF | TGTGCCAGCAGTTTCCCTAGCGGGAGGGGGAAGACCCAGTACTTC
TRBJ2-5 | TRBV7-7 | many | TRBD1 | CASSSGTAKTQYF | TGTGCCAGCAGCTCCGGGACAGCGAAGACCCAGTACTTC
TRBJ2-1 | TRBV7-6 | . | . | CASSLATATYNEQFF | TGTGCCAGCAGCTTAGCGACAGCAACCTACAATGAGCAGTTCTTC
TRBJ2-5 | TRBV4-3 | many | . | CASSQEGGRDYQETQYF | TGCGCCAGCAGCCAAGAGGGGGGAAGGGACTACCAAGAGACCCAGTACTTC
TRBJ2-1 | TRBV29-1 | few | TRBD2 | CSAEVLAGGWVWRFF | TGCAGCGCCGAGGTACTAGCGGGAGGATGGGTCTGGAGGTTCTTC
TRBJ2-3 | TRBV20-1 | . | . | CSAPRGRGDTQYF | TGCAGTGCCCCCAGGGGGAGGGGAGATACGCAGTATTTT
TRBJ2-1 | TRBV27 | many | . | CASSLLGQLNEQFF | TGTGCCAGCAGTTTACTCGGACAGCTCAATGAGCAGTTCTTC
TRBJ2-1 | TRBV12-3/TRBV12-4 | few | . | CASGGVEGEDYNEQFF | TGTGCCAGCGGAGGGGTAGAGGGAGAGGACTACAATGAGCAGTTCTTC
TRBJ2-1 | TRBV2 | . | . | CASSASGGEQFF | TGTGCCAGCAGTGCTTCCGGGGGTGAGCAGTTCTTC
TRBJ2-1 | TRBV4-1 | many | . | CASSQVGRAYNEQFF | TGCGCCAGCAGCCAAGTCGGAAGAGCCTACAATGAGCAGTTCTTC
TRBJ2-1 | TRBV5-1 | many | TRBD2 | CASSRPGLAGREQFF | TGCGCCAGCAGTAGACCGGGACTAGCGGGACGTGAGCAGTTCTTC
TRBJ1-2 | TRBV28 | few | . | CASTEIGVYGYTF | TGTGCCAGCACAGAAATTGGGGTCTATGGCTACACCTTC
TRBJ2-5 | TRBV24-1 | . | . | CATSDASGTRQETQYF | TGTGCCACCAGTGATGCCTCCGGGACAAGGCAAGAGACCCAGTACTTC
TRBJ2-5 | TRBV27 | . | TRBD1 | CASSSGTGGEETQYF | TGTGCCAGCAGTTCAGGGACAGGGGGCGAAGAGACCCAGTACTTC